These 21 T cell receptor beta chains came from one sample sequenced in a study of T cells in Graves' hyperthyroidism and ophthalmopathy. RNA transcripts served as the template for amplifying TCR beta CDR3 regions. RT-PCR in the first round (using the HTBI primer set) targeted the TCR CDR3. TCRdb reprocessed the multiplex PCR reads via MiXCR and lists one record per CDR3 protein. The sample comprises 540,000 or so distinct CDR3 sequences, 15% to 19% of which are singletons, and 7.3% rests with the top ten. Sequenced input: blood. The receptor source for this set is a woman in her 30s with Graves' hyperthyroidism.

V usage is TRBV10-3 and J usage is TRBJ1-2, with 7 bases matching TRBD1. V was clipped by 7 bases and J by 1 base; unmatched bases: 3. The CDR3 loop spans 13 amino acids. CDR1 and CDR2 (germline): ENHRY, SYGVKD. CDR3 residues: CAITGQDNYGYTF. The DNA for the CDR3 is TGTGCCATCACCGGACAGGATAACTATGGCTACACCTTC.

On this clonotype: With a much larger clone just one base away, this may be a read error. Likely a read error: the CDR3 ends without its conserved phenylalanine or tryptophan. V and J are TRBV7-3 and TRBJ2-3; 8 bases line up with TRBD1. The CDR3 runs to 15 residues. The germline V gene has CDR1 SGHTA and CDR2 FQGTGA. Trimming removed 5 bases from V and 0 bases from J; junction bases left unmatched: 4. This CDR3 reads CASSKRQGSTDTQYC. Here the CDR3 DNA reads TGTGCCAGCAGCAAACGACAGGGGAGCACAGATACGCAGTATTGT.

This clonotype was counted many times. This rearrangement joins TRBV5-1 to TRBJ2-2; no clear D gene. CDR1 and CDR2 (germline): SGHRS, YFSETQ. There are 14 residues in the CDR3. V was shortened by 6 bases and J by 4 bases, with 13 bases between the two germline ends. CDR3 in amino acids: CASKLLESTGELFF. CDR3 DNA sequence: TGCGCCAGCAAACTTCTAGAGAGCACCGGGGAGCTGTTTTTT. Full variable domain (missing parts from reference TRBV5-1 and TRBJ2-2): KAGVTQTPRYLIKTRGQQVTLSCSPISGHRSVSWYQQTPGQGLQFLFEYFSETQRNKGNFPGRFSGRQFSNSRSEMNVSTLELGDSALYLCASKLLESTGELFFGEGSRLTVL.

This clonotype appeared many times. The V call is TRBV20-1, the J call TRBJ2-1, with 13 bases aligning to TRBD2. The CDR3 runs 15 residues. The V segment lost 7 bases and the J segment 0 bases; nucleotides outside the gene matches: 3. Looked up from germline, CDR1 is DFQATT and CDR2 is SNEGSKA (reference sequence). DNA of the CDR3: TGCAGTGTTCGGACTAGCGGGAGCTCCTACAATGAGCAGTTCTTC. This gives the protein CSVRTSGSSYNEQFF.

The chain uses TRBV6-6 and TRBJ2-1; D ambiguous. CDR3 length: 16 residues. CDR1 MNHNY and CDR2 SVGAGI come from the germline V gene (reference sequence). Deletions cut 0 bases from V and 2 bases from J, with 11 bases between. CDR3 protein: CASSYSKRGAYNEQFF. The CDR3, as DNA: TGTGCCAGCAGTTACTCGAAGCGAGGTGCCTACAATGAGCAGTTCTTC.

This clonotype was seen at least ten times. CDR3 amino acids: CAINRGDGQETQYF. DNA of the CDR3: TGTGCCATCAACCGGGGGGACGGACAAGAGACCCAGTACTTC. The chain uses TRBV10-3 and TRBJ2-5, with 7 positions matching TRBD2. J was trimmed by 2 bases and V by 7 bases; bases with no gene match: 7. The CDR3 loop spans 14 amino acids. The germline gives CDR1 ENHRY, CDR2 SYGVKD.

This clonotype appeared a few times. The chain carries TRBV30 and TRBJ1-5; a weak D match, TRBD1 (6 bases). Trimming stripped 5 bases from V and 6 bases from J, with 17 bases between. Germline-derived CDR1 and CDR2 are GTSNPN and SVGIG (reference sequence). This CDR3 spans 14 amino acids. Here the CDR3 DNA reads TGTGCCTGGGGGGGTGGGGGCGGATCTCAGCCCCAGCATTTT. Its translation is CAWGGGGGSQPQHF.

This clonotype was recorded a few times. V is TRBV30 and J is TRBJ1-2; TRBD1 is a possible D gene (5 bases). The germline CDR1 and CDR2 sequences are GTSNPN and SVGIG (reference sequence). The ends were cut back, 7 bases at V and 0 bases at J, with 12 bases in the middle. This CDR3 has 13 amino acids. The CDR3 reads CALKQEPNYGYTF. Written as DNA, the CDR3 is TGTGCCTTAAAACAGGAGCCTAACTATGGCTACACCTTC.

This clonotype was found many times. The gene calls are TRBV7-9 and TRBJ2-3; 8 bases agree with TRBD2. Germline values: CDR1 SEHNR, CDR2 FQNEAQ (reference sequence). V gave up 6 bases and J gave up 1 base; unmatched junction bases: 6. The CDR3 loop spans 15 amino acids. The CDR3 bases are TGTGCCAGCAGGACGACTAGCGCTGGCACAGATACGCAGTATTTT. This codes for CASRTTSAGTDTQYF.

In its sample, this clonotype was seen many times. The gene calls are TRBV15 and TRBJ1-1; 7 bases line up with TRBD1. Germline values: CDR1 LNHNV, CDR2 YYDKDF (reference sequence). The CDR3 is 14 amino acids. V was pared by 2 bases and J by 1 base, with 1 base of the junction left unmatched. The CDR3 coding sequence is TGTGCCACCAGCAGACAGGGGGGGAACACTGAAGCTTTCTTT. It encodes CATSRQGGNTEAFF.

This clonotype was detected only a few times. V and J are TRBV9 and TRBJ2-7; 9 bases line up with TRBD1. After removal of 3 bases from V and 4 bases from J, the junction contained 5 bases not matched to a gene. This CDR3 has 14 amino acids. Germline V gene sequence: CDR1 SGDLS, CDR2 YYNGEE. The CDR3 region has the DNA TGTGCCAGCAGCGCAGGGGACAGGGAATACGAGCAGTACTTC. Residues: CASSAGDREYEQYF.

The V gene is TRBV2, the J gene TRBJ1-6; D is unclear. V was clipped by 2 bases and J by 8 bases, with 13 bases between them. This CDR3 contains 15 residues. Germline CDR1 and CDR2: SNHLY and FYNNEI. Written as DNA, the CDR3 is TGTGCCAGCAGTGAATTGGTTCTTCGGGATTCACCCCTCCACTTT. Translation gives CASSELVLRDSPLHF.

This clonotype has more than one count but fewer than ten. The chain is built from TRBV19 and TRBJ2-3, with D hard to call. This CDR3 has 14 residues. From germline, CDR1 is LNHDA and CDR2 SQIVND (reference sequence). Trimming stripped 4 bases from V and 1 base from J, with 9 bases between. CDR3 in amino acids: CASSNPTGTDTQYF. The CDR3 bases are TGTGCCAGTAGTAACCCTACAGGCACAGATACGCAGTATTTT.

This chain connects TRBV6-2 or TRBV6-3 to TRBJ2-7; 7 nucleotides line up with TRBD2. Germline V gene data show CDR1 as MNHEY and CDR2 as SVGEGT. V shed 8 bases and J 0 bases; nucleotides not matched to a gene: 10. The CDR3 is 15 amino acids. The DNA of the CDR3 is TGTGCCAGCGCGGACGGGAGGTTAGTCTCCTACGAGCAGTACTTC. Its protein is CASADGRLVSYEQYF.

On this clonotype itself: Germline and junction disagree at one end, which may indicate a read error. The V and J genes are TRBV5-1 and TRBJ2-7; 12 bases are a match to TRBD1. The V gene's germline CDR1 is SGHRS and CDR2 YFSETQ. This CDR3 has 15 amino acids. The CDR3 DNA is TGTGCCAGCAGCCCAGGGACAGGGGGCGGATACGAGCAGTACTTC. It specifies CASSPGTGGGYEQYF.

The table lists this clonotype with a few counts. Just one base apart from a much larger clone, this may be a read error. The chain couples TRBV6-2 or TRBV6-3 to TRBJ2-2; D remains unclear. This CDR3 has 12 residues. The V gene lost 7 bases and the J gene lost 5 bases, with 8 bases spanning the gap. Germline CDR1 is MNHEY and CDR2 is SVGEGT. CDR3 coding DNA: TGTGCCAGCACGCCCGGGACCGGGGAGCTGTTTTTT. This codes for CASTPGTGELFF.

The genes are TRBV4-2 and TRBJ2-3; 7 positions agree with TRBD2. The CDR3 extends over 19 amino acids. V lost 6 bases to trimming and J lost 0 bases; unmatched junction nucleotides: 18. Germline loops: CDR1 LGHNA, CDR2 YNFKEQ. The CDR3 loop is CASRTSLGLADSSTDTQYF. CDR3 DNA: TGTGCCAGCAGAACTAGCTTGGGGCTAGCGGATTCTAGCACAGATACGCAGTATTTT.

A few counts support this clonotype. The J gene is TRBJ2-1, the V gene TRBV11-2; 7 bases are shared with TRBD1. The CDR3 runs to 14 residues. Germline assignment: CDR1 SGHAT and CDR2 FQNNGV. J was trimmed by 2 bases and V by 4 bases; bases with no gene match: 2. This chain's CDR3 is CASSSRGTYNEQFF. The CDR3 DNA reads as TGTGCCAGCAGCTCCAGGGGGACCTACAATGAGCAGTTCTTC.

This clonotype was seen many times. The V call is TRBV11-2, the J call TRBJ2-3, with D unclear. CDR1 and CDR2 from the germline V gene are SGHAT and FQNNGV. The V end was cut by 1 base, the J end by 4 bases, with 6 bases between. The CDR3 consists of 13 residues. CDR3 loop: CASSLVAADTQYF. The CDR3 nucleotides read TGTGCCAGCAGCTTAGTGGCCGCAGATACGCAGTATTTT.

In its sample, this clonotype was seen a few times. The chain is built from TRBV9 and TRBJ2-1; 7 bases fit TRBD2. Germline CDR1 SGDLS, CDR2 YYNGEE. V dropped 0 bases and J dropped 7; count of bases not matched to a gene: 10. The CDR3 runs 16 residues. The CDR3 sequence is CASSVASTSVENEQFF. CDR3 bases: TGTGCCAGCAGCGTAGCTAGTACTAGCGTAGAAAATGAGCAGTTCTTC.

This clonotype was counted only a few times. CDR3 loop: CASSQDYHNEQFF. The CDR3 bases are TGCGCCAGCAGCCAAGACTACCACAATGAGCAGTTCTTC. The chain combines TRBV4-1 with TRBJ2-1; D is unresolved. Germline-derived CDR1 and CDR2 are MGHRA and YSYEKL. V was trimmed by 0 bases and J by 5 bases, leaving 5 bases between them. The CDR3 has 13 amino acids.